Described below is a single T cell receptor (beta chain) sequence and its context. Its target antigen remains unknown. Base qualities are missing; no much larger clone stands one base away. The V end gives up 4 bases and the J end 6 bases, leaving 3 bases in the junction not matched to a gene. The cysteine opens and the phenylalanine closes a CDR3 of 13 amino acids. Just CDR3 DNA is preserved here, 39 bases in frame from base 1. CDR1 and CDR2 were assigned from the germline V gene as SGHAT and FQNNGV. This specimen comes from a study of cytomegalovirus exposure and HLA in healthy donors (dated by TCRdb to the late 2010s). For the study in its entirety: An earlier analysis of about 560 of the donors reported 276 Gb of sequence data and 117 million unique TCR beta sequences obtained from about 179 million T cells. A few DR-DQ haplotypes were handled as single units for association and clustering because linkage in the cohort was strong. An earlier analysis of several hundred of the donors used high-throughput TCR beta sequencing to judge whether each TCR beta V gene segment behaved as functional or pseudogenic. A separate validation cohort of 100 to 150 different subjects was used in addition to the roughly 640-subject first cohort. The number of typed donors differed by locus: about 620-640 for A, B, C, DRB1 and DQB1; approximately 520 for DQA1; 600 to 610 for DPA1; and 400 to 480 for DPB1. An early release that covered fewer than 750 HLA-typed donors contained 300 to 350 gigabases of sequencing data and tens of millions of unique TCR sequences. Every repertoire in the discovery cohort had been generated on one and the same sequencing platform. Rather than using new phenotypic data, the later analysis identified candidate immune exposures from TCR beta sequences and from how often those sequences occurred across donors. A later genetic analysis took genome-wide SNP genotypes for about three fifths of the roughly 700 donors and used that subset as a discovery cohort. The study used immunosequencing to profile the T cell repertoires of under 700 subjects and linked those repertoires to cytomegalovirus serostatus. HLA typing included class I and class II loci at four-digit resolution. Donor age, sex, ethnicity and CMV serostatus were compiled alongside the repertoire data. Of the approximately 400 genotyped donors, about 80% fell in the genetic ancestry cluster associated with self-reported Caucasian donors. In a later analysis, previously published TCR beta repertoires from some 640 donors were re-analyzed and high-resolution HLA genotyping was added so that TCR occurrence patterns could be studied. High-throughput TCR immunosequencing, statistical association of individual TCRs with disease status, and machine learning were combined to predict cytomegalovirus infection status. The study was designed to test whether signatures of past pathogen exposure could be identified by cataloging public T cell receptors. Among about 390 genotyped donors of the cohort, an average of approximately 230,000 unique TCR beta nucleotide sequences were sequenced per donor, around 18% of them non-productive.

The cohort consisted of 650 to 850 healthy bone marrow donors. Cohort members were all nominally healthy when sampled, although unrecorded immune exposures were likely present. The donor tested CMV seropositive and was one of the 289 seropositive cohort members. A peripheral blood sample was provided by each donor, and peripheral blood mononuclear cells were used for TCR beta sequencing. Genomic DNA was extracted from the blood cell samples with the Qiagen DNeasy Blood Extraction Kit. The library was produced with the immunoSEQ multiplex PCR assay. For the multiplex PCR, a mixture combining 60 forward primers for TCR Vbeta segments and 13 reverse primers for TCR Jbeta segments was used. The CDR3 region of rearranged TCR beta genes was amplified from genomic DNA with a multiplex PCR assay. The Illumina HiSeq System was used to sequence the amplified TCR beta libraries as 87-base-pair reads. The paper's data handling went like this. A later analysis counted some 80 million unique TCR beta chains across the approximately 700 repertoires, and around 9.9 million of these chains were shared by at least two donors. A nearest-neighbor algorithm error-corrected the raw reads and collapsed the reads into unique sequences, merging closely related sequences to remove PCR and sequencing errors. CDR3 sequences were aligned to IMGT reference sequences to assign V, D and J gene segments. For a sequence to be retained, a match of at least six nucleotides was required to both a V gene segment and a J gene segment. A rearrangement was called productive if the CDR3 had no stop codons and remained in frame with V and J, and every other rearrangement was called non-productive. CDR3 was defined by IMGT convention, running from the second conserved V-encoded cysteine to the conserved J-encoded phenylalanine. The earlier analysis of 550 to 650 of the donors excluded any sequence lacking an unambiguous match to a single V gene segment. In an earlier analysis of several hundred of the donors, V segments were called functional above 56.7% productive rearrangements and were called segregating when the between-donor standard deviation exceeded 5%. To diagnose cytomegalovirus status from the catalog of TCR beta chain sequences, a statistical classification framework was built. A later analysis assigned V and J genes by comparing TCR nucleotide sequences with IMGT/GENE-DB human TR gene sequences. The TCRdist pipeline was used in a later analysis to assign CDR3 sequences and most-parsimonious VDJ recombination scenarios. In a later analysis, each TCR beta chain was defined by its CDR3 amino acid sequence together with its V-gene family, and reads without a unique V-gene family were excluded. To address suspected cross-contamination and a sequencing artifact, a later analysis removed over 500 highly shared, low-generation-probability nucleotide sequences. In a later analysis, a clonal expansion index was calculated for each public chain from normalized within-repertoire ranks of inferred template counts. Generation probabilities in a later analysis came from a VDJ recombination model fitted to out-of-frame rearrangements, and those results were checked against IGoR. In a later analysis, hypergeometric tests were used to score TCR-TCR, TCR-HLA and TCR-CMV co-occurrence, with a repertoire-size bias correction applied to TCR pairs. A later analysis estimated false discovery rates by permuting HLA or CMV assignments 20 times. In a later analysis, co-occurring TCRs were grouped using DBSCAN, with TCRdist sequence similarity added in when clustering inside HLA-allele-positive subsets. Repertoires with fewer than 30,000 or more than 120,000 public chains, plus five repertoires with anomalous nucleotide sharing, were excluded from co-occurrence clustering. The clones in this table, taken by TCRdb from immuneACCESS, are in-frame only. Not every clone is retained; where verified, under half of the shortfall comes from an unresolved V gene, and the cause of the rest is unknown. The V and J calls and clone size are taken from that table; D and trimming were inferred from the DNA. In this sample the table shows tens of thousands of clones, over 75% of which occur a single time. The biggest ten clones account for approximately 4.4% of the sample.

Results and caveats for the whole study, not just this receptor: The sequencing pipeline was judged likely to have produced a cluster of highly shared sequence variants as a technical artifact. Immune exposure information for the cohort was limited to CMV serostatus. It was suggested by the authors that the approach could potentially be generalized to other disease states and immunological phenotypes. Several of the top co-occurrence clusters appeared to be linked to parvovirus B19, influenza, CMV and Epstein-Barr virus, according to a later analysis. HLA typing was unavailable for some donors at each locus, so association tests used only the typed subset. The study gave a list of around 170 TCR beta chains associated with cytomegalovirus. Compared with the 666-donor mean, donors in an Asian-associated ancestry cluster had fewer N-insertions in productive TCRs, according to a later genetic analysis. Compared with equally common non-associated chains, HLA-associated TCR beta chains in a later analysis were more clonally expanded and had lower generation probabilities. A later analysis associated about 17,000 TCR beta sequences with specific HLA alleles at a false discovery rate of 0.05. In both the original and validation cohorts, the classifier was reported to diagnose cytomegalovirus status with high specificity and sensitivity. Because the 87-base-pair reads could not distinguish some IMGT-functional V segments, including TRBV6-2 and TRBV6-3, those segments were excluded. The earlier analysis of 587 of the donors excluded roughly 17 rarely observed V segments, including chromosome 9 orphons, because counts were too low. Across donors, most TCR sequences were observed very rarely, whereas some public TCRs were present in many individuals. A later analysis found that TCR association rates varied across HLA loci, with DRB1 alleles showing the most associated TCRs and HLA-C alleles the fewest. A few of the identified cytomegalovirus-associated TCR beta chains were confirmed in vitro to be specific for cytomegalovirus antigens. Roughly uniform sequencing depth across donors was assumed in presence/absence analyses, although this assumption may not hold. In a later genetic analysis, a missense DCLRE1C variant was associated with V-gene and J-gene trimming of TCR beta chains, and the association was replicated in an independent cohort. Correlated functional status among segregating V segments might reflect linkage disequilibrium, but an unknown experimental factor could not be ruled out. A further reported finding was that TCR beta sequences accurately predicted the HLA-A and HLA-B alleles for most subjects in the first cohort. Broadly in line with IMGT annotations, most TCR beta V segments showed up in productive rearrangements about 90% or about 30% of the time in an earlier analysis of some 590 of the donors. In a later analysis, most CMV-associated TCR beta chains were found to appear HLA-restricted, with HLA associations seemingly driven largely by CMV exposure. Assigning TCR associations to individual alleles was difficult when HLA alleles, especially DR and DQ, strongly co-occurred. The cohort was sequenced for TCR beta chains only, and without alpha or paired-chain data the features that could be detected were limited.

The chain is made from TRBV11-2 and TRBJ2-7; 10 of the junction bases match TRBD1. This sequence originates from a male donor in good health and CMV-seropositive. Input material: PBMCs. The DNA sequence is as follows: TGTGCCAGCAGCTGGGGACAGGGGAGCGAGCAGTACTTC. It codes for CASSWGQGSEQYF.